This T cell receptor (beta chain) comes out of a study of regulatory T cells in long-lasting Graves disease. Study background: It was over 5 years of antithyroid drugs, with positive TSH receptor antibodies, that meant persistent Graves' disease.

The sample's time point: persistent/refractory GD, antithyroid drugs over 5 years with positive TRAb. With RNA extracted from PBMCs as input, the TCR library was made. Points from the study as a whole: Sharing of public clonotypes was greater in persistent patients (about 3,000) than in new patients (roughly 1,000). It was in persistent disease that TRBV28, TRBJ1-2 and TRBJ2-5 were favored.

Libraries of TCR beta came from iRepertoire HTBI primers plus Arm-PCR of CDR3 regions. One entry per CDR3 protein, called by TCRdb with MiXCR from the multiplex PCR reads. This table has more than 350,000 distinct CDR3 sequences, roughly 21% appearing once. This clonotype turned up a few times. Its target is not known. The CDR3 extends over 14 amino acids. CDR1 and CDR2 (germline): LGHDT, YNNKEL (reference sequence). V was clipped by 1 base and J by 4 bases, with 8 bases between them. This specimen was peripheral blood mononuclear cells (PBMCs), taken when the disease was refractory, from a patient treated with antithyroid drugs. This TCR was sampled from a female donor with Graves disease. V is TRBV3-1 and J is TRBJ1-5, with D hard to call. The CDR3 DNA is TGTGCCAGCAGCCAAGGGACCAAGAATCAGCCCCAGCATTTT. It specifies CASSQGTKNQPQHF.